This T cell receptor (beta chain) comes out of a study of graft-versus-host responses after intestinal transplantation (dated by TCRdb to the early 2020s). Looking at the study overall: Recipients received multivisceral, liver-intestinal, or isolated intestinal transplants. To identify alloreactive clones, pre-transplant mixed lymphocyte reaction products were sequenced and compared with unstimulated pre-transplant donor and recipient T cells. A cohort of about two dozen intestinal transplant recipients, including one retransplant, was enrolled, and a few patients lacking pretransplant specimens were excluded. Donor T cell macrochimerism was defined as a peak of at least 4% donor T cells among recipient peripheral blood mononuclear cells. All recipients received anti-thymocyte globulin induction followed by maintenance tacrolimus and steroids for about three years. Bulk TCR-beta CDR3 sequencing was used to track graft-versus-host and host-versus-graft alloreactive T cell clones in the graft, circulation and bone marrow after intestinal transplantation. Instead of going to the commercial service, samples from a few later patients were sequenced in-house on an Illumina MiSeq and processed with MiXCR.

On this clone: Its antigen target is currently unknown. Base qualities are missing; no much larger clone stands one base away.

In the germline V gene, CDR1 corresponds to SGDLS and CDR2 to YYNGEE. Relative to germline, V is missing 5 bases and J is missing 6 bases, with 11 bases of the junction outside any gene match. Spanning cysteine to phenylalanine, the CDR3 consists of 15 amino acids. Left in the record is the CDR3 DNA by itself, 45 bases read in frame from the first base. Library preparation employed the immunoSEQ multiplex PCR assay. For most patients, genomic DNA was isolated with the Qiagen DNeasy Blood and Tissue Kit and shipped frozen to Adaptive Biotechnologies for TCR sequencing. High-throughput TCR-beta CDR3 sequencing of genomic DNA from most patients was performed by Adaptive Biotechnologies. Per the authors' processing: Adaptive's ImmunoSEQ software was the source of the TCR sequencing data for over 15 patients, while a few other patients were processed with MiXCR and VDJtools. To correct CD4 versus CD8 sorting errors, any sequence found in both subsets at a frequency ratio below 5:1 was removed. Because the origin of CDR3 nucleotide sequences shared between donor and recipient could not be assigned, those sequences were removed. At least 2-fold expansion over unstimulated cells and a minimum CFSE-low frequency of 0.002% (template counts) or 0.001% (read counts) were required for clones to be classified as alloreactive. Mappable clones were those detected in sequenced pre-transplant spleen, lymph node, or MLR CFSE-low populations of the donor or recipient. The cumulative frequency of alloreactive clones was calculated as a percentage of all sequences, weighted by copy number. TCRdb carries this immuneACCESS record with in-frame sequences only. Its versions omit some clonotypes, under half of them owing to an unresolved V gene in the studies checked, with the rest unexplained. The V and J calls and clone size were taken over from that table, and D and trimming were inferred from the DNA. The sample table holds approximately 99,000 clones, of which roughly 90% were seen once. Of the sample, roughly 0.07% is held by the ten largest clones.

In the paper's terms, the time point label means: cells obtained before transplantation from donor or recipient. CD3+CD4+ and CD3+CD8+ populations were FACS-sorted from unstimulated pre-transplant donor and recipient cells taken from spleen or lymph nodes. Results the study describes overall, beyond this receptor: Peak levels of circulating GvH clones were associated with declines in HvG clones early after transplant. GvH clones were detected in recipient bone marrow, and some of these GvH clones were observed earlier in ileal mucosa or blood, consistent with an intestinal mucosal origin. The relatively low number and heterogeneity of intestinal transplant patients limited the conclusions. In the allografts of patients with donor T cell macrochimerism, GvH to HvG T cell clonal ratios were high.

This receptor was identified in a human donor who was the organ donor for an intestinal transplant. The specimen was unstimulated CD8+ T cells sorted from spleen or lymph node cells, collected before transplant. The V and J genes are TRBV9 and TRBJ2-1; TRBD1 agrees with 7 junctional bases. The nucleotide sequence is TGTGCCAGCAGGGCACAGGGGAGTTTCACCAATGAGCAGTTCTTC. The encoded protein is CASRAQGSFTNEQFF.